A selection of T cell receptor beta chains follows, all from one sample in a study of shared clonotypes between healthy human individuals. The method was immunoSEQ multiplex PCR; TCRdb's version includes in-frame clones alone and lacks a portion of them. The table has about 680,000 clones, about 90% seen once. Sequenced material: naive CD8+ T cells sorted from blood. These receptor sequences come from a young man in good health. Both conserved end residues are part of each CDR3. D genes are given only for firm matches. Part of the rows lack a size; the others show once, few, many or a class for expanded clones.

J gene	CDR3 length	V gene	clone size	D gene	CDR3 DNA	CDR3 protein
TRBJ2-2	13	TRBV6-5	once	NA	TGTGCCAGCAGTGCAGGGGCCACCGGGGAGCTGTTTTTT	CASSAGATGELFF
TRBJ2-2	18	TRBV7-3	NA	TRBD1	TGTGCCAGCAGCCTTCCCTCCTCAGGGGGCGGCGGGACCGGGGAGCTGTTTTTT	CASSLPSSGGGGTGELFF
TRBJ1-1	11	TRBV5-5	NA	NA	TGTGCCAGCAGCTTCTCCCTAGAAGCTTTCTTT	CASSFSLEAFF
TRBJ2-5	15	TRBV4-1	NA	TRBD1	TGCGCCAGCAGCCAACTAATACAGGGGACAGAGACCCAGTACTTC	CASSQLIQGTETQYF
TRBJ1-1	13	TRBV27	NA	NA	TGTGCCAGCAGTTTCTCGGCCCGACTAGAAGCTTTCTTT	CASSFSARLEAFF
TRBJ2-7	16	TRBV10-2	NA	TRBD1	TGCGCCAGCAGTGAGCTGGTTGAGGACAGGCCCTACGAGCAGTACTTC	CASSELVEDRPYEQYF
TRBJ2-7	12	TRBV13	many	NA	TGTGCCAGCAGCTTAAACAACTACGAGCAGTACTTC	CASSLNNYEQYF
TRBJ2-5	14	TRBV30	NA	TRBD2	TGTGCGGCAGGTTTAGCGGGACTACAAGAGACCCAGTACTTC	CAAGLAGLQETQYF
TRBJ2-7	12	TRBV11-2	NA	NA	TGTGCCAGCAGCCCAGGCCTTCGGGAGCAGTACTTC	CASSPGLREQYF
TRBJ2-1	12	TRBV9	NA	NA	TGTGCCAGCAGTACTGGAGGCTATGAGCAGTTCTTC	CASSTGGYEQFF
TRBJ1-1	17	TRBV7-9	NA	TRBD1	TGTGCCAGCAGCCCACAGGGGGCTGTGTTTGGGACCACTGAAGCTTTCTTT	CASSPQGAVFGTTEAFF
TRBJ2-7	17	TRBV5-6	NA	TRBD1	TGTGCCAGCAGCCTAACCGCCGGGACAGGGTCTTCGGGGGAGCAGTACTTC	CASSLTAGTGSSGEQYF
TRBJ2-1	17	TRBV7-8	NA	NA	TGTGCCAGCAGCTTAGACGGGGCCGTTTACTCCTACAATGAGCAGTTCTTC	CASSLDGAVYSYNEQFF
TRBJ2-3	14	TRBV7-9	NA	TRBD2	TGTGCCAGCAGCCCCGGACTAGAAACAGATACGCAGTATTTT	CASSPGLETDTQYF
TRBJ2-2	13	TRBV5-1	NA	NA	TGCGCCAGCAGCTTGGGGGGCACCGGGGAGCTGTTTTTT	CASSLGGTGELFF
TRBJ2-7	13	TRBV29-1	NA	NA	TGCAGCGTTGCAAGACTTGCCTCCTACGAGCAGTACTTC	CSVARLASYEQYF
TRBJ1-5	18	TRBV28	NA	NA	TGTGCCAGCAGCAAACAGACAGATGAATTACGTAGCAATCAGCCCCAGCATTTT	CASSKQTDELRSNQPQHF
TRBJ2-7	12	TRBV28	NA	TRBD2	TGTGCCAGCGAGCGGGACGACTACGAGCAGTACTTC	CASERDDYEQYF
TRBJ1-1	16	TRBV2	NA	NA	TGTGCCAGCAGTGAATACCTTCCCAGCCTTAACACTGAAGCTTTCTTT	CASSEYLPSLNTEAFF
TRBJ2-5	14	TRBV29-1	NA	NA	TGCAGCGTTGAATTCGACAAAAACCAAGAGACCCAGTACTTC	CSVEFDKNQETQYF
TRBJ2-7	12	TRBV2	NA	NA	TGTGCCAGCAAGGGATCCTTCTACGAGCAGTACTTC	CASKGSFYEQYF
TRBJ1-4	15	TRBV18	once	TRBD1	TGTGCCAGCTCACTATCTTCGACAGGGAATGAAAAACTGTTTTTT	CASSLSSTGNEKLFF
TRBJ2-7	17	TRBV28	NA	TRBD2	TGTGCCAGCAGTTTTCCCGGGACTAGCGGCCGCTCCTACGAGCAGTACTTC	CASSFPGTSGRSYEQYF
TRBJ2-1	15	TRBV5-1	NA	TRBD1	TGCGCCAGCAGCCTCCGGGGACAGGGGGGACTTGAGCAGTTCTTC	CASSLRGQGGLEQFF
TRBJ2-7	12	TRBV7-9	NA	NA	TGTGCCAGCAGCCGGGGGACCTACGAGCAGTACTTC	CASSRGTYEQYF
TRBJ1-1	15	TRBV11-3	NA	NA	TGTGCCAGCAGCTTAGATTCTAGGTTTAACACTGAAGCTTTCTTT	CASSLDSRFNTEAFF
TRBJ2-7	16	TRBV1	NA	NA	TGCACCAGCAGCCAACGATTGAGCGGGAAACCCTACGAGCAGTACTTC	CTSSQRLSGKPYEQYF
TRBJ1-2	12	TRBV15	few	NA	TGTGCCACCAGCGAAACCGGGACACCCTACACCTTC	CATSETGTPYTF
TRBJ2-7	15	TRBV29-1	NA	NA	TGCAGCGTTGAAGATTTGGGGGGCGAAAGCTACGAGCAGTACTTC	CSVEDLGGESYEQYF
TRBJ2-1	18	TRBV10-1	NA	TRBD1	TGCGCCAGCAGTGATCCCGGACAGGGCGAAGCCCCCTACAATGAGCAGTTCTTC	CASSDPGQGEAPYNEQFF
TRBJ2-7	15	TRBV6-6	NA	TRBD1	TGTGCCAGCAGTTACTCCGGGACAGGGGGCTACGAGCAGTACTTC	CASSYSGTGGYEQYF
TRBJ1-2	15	TRBV28	NA	TRBD1	TGTGCCAGCAGTACCCCACAGGGGCGAACCACTGGCTACACCTTC	CASSTPQGRTTGYTF
TRBJ2-5	13	TRBV11-2	NA	NA	TGTGCCAGCAGCTTAGACGCCCCCAAGACCCAGTACTTC	CASSLDAPKTQYF
TRBJ2-2	18	TRBV25-1	NA	NA	TGTGCCAGCAGTGAGGGCGCCCAACAGAATTTGAACACCGGGGAGCTGTTTTTT	CASSEGAQQNLNTGELFF
TRBJ2-1	15	TRBV7-9	NA	NA	TGTGCCAGCAGCTTAACAGGTACTGGGGGCAATGAGCAGTTCTTC	CASSLTGTGGNEQFF
TRBJ1-1	13	TRBV30	NA	NA	TGTGCCTGGAGTGTTTGGGCATTGACTGAAGCTTTCTTT	CAWSVWALTEAFF
TRBJ2-1	16	TRBV4-1	NA	TRBD2	TGCGCCAGCAGCCAAGTTGGCGGGACTAGGTACAATGAGCAGTTCTTC	CASSQVGGTRYNEQFF
TRBJ2-5	15	TRBV4-1	NA	NA	TGCGCCAGCAGCCAAGGCGGGGCGGTTGGTGAGACCCAGTACTTC	CASSQGGAVGETQYF
TRBJ2-1	15	TRBV6-5	NA	NA	TGTGCCAGCAGATGGGGAGAGGGGGGTAAGAATGAGCAGTTCTTC	CASRWGEGGKNEQFF
TRBJ1-2	14	TRBV5-6	NA	TRBD1	TGTGCCAGCAGCCCATCGGACAGGGGATATGGCTACACCTTC	CASSPSDRGYGYTF